This T cell receptor beta chain emerged from a study of blood T cell repertoires in COVID-19. Measured with immunoSEQ multiplex PCR; TCRdb has only the in-frame clones, and not every one. The sample has about 210,000 clones, around 80% seen once; the top ten hold 10% to 15%. The sequenced sample was peripheral blood. The sequence derives from a woman between 35 and 50 years old with acute or convalescent COVID-19.

DNA for the CDR3: TGTGCCAGCAGTTTAATTTTGGGACAGAGGAATTCACCCCTCCACTTT. Protein product: CASSLILGQRNSPLHF. J is TRBJ1-6 and V is TRBV27; 7 nucleotides agree with TRBD1. Trimming at V came to 2 bases and at J to 7 bases, leaving 8 bases not matched to a gene. CDR3 length equals 16 residues. Per the germline V gene, CDR1 is MNHEY and CDR2 is SMNVEV (reference sequence).